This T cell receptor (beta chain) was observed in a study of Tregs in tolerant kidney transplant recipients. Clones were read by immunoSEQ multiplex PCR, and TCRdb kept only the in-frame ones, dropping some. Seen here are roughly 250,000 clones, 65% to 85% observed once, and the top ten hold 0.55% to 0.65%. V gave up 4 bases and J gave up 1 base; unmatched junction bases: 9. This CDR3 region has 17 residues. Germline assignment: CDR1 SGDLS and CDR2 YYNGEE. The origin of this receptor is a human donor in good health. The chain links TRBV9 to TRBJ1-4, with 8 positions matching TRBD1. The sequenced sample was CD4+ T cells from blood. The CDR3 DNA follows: TGTGCCAGCAGCTTCGGACAGGGAACGAGAACTAATGAAAAACTGTTTTTT. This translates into CASSFGQGTRTNEKLFF.